The 11 T cell receptor beta chains below were found in one sample sequenced in a study of blood T cell repertoires in COVID-19. Assay: immunoSEQ multiplex PCR; the TCRdb copy retains only in-frame clones and omits some. The data hold about 55,000 clones, with 70% to 85% observed a single time. Sample: peripheral blood. The receptor set was obtained from a man older than 75 with COVID-19, enrolled during active disease.

The chain couples TRBV29-1 to TRBJ2-2; TRBD2 is a possible D gene (6 bases). CDR3 size: 15 residues. Germline CDR1 SQVTM, CDR2 ANQGSEA. Between the trimmed V and J ends, which lost 6 bases and 1 base, there was a span of 15 bases. The CDR3 sequence is CSVTPGLLNTGELFF. CDR3 DNA sequence: TGCAGCGTCACACCGGGACTCCTGAACACCGGGGAGCTGTTTTTT.

The V and J genes are TRBV6-2 or TRBV6-3 and TRBJ2-3, with 7 bases matching TRBD2. The CDR3 extends over 14 amino acids. J was trimmed by 6 bases and V by 0 bases; bases with no gene match: 3. CDR1 and CDR2 (germline): MNHEY, SVGEGT. Here the CDR3 DNA reads TGTGCCAGCAGTTACTCCCGGGGAGGGGATACGCAGTATTTT. This sequence encodes CASSYSRGGDTQYF.

This chain uses TRBV5-1 with TRBJ2-3; perhaps TRBD2 as D (5 bases). Germline V gene data show CDR1 as SGHRS and CDR2 as YFSETQ. Between the trimmed V and J ends, which lost 0 bases and 2 bases, there was a span of 13 bases. The CDR3 consists of 16 residues. CDR3 residues: CASSLAGRAITDTQYF. The CDR3, as DNA: TGCGCCAGCAGCTTGGCCGGGCGGGCTATCACAGATACGCAGTATTTT.

There are a few counts of this clone. V usage is TRBV29-1 and J usage is TRBJ1-2; 9 nucleotides line up with TRBD1. The CDR3 length is 15 residues. The V gene end was trimmed by 4 bases and the J gene end by 0 bases; junction bases not matched to a gene: 6. The germline CDR1 and CDR2 sequences are SQVTM and ANQGSEA. CDR3 sequence reads: CSVVVGTGTNYGYTF. The CDR3 nucleotides read TGCAGCGTTGTTGTAGGGACAGGGACTAACTATGGCTACACCTTC.

The rearrangement links TRBV28 to TRBJ1-2, with unresolved D. Per germline, CDR1 MDHEN and CDR2 SYDVKM. The ends were cut back, 2 bases at V and 1 base at J, with 11 bases in the middle. The CDR3 is 15 amino acids. CDR3 loop: CASSLGRMVNYGYTF. Written as DNA, the CDR3 is TGTGCCAGCAGTTTAGGGAGGATGGTTAACTATGGCTACACCTTC.

This clone was seen just once. CDR3 in amino acids: CASSLDESGGDTGELFF. DNA of the CDR3: TGTGCCAGCAGCTTAGATGAGTCGGGGGGCGACACCGGGGAGCTGTTTTTT. V gene TRBV7-8 combines with J gene TRBJ2-2; TRBD2 is a possible D gene (7 bases). The V end lost 1 base, the J end lost 3 bases, and 15 bases lay between the germline ends. The CDR3 consists of 17 residues. CDR1 and CDR2 from the germline V gene are SGHVS and FQNEAQ.

This clone was detected only a few times. The chain joins TRBV28 to TRBJ1-6, with D hard to call. Germline V gene data show CDR1 as MDHEN and CDR2 as SYDVKM. Trimming took 6 bases from V and 7 from J, leaving 16 bases between them. The CDR3 has 15 amino acids. CDR3 coding DNA: TGTGCCAGCAGCCTCCCGCCCTTCGGGAATTCACCCCTCCACTTT. Its protein is CASSLPPFGNSPLHF.

V and J are TRBV4-1 and TRBJ1-6, with D unclear. Looked up from germline, CDR1 is MGHRA and CDR2 is YSYEKL. V lost 3 bases to trimming and J lost 0 bases, with 9 bases between them. CDR3 length: 16 amino acids. The CDR3: CASSQVWSSYNSPLHF. Here the CDR3 DNA reads TGCGCCAGCAGCCAGGTCTGGAGCTCCTATAATTCACCCCTCCACTTT.

The chain joins TRBV6-5 to TRBJ1-5; TRBD1 aligns across 7 bases. The germline V gene has CDR1 MNHEY and CDR2 SVGAGI. The CDR3 covers 15 residues. The junction had 5 bases not matched to a gene; V was cut back by 0 bases and J by 6 bases. The CDR3 nucleotides are TGTGCCAGCAGTTACTCGAACAGGGGAGGTCAGCCCCAGCATTTT. Its protein is CASSYSNRGGQPQHF.

The chain recombines TRBV18 with TRBJ1-2; tentatively, D is TRBD1 (5 bases). CDR1 is KGHSH, CDR2 LQKENI, per germline. The CDR3 is 12 amino acids. V was pared by 3 bases and J by 8 bases, with 10 bases between. CDR3 coding DNA: TGTGCCAGCTCACCGCAGGGATGGGGCTACACCTTC. Translated: CASSPQGWGYTF.

The gene calls are TRBV5-4 and TRBJ1-4, with D perhaps TRBD1 (5 bases). CDR1 and CDR2 (germline): SGHNT, YYREEE (reference sequence). This CDR3 has 12 amino acids. Trimming took 3 bases from V and 11 from J, leaving 11 bases between them. CDR3 amino acids: CASSSQGGKLFF. The CDR3 DNA reads as TGTGCCAGCAGCTCTCAGGGTGGGAAACTGTTTTTT. Based on the CDR3 plus reference TRBV5-4 and TRBJ1-4, the full variable domain is ETGVTQSPTHLIKTRGQQVTLRCSSQSGHNTVSWYQQALGQGPQFIFQYYREEENGRGNFPPRFSGLQFPNYSSELNVNALELDDSALYLCASSSQGGKLFFGSGTQLSVL.